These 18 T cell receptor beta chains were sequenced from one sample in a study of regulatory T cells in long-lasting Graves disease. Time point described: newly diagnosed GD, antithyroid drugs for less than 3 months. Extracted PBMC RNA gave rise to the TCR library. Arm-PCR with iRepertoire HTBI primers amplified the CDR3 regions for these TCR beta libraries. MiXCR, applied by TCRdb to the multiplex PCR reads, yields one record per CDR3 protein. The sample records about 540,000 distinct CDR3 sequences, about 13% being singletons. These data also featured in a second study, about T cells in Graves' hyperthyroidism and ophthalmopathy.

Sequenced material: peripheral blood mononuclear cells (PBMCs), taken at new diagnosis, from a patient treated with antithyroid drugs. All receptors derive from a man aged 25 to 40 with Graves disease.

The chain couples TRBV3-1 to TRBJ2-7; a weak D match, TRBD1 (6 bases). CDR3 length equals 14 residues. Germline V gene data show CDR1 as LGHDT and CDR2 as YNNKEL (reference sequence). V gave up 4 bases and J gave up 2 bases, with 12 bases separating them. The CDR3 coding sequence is TGTGCCAGCAGCCCAGGGGCAGGGGCCTACGAGCAGTACTTC. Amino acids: CASSPGAGAYEQYF.

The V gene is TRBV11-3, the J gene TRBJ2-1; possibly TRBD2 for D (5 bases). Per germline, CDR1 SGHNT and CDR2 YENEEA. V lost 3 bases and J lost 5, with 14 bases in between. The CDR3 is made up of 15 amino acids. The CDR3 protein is CASSLGSSGNNEQFF. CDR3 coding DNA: TGTGCCAGCAGCTTGGGATCCAGCGGTAACAATGAGCAGTTCTTC.

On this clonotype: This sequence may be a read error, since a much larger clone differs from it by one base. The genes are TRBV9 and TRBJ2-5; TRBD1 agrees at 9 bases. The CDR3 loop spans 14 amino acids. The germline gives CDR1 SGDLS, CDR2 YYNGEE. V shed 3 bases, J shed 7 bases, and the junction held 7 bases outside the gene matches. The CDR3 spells CASSGTGESGTQYF. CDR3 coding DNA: TGTGCCAGCAGCGGGACAGGGGAGTCCGGGACCCAGTACTTC.

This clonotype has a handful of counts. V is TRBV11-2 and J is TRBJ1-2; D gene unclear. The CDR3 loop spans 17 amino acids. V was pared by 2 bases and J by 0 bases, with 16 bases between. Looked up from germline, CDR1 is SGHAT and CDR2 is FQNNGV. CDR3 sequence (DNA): TGTGCCAGCAGCTTACGAGGAAGCAGGTCGGCTAACTATGGCTACACCTTC. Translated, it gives CASSLRGSRSANYGYTF.

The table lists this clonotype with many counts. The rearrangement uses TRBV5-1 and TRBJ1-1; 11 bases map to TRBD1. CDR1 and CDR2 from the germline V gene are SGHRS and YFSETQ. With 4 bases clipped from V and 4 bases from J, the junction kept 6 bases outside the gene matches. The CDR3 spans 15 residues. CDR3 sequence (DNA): TGCGCCAGCAGCCCCCCGGGACAGGGGGGCACTGAAGCTTTCTTT. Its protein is CASSPPGQGGTEAFF. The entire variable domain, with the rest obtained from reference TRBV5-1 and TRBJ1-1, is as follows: KAGVTQTPRYLIKTRGQQVTLSCSPISGHRSVSWYQQTPGQGLQFLFEYFSETQRNKGNFPGRFSGRQFSNSRSEMNVSTLELGDSALYLCASSPPGQGGTEAFFGQGTRLTVV.

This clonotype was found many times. The CDR3 sequence is CATAPLTQGWNTEAFF. The CDR3 region has the DNA TGTGCCACAGCTCCCTTGACACAGGGATGGAACACTGAAGCTTTCTTT. The chain couples TRBV27 to TRBJ1-1, with TRBD1 as a possible D gene (6 bases). V was pared by 10 bases and J by 1 base, with 22 bases between. The CDR3 is 16 residues long. CDR1 is MNHEY and CDR2 is SMNVEV in the germline V gene (reference sequence).

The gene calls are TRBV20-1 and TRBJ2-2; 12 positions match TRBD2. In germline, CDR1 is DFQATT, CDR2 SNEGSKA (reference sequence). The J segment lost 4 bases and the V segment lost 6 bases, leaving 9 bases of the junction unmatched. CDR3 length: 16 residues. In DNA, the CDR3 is TGCAGTGCCGAGACTAGCGGGAGCGTCGGCACCGGGGAGCTGTTTTTT. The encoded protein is CSAETSGSVGTGELFF.

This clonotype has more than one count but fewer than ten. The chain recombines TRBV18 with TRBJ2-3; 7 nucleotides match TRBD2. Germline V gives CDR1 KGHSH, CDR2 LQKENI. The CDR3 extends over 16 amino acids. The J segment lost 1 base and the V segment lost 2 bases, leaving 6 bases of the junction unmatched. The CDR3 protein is CASSPTSSGRTDTQYF. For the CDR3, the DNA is TGTGCCAGCTCACCAACGTCTAGCGGACGCACAGATACGCAGTATTTT.

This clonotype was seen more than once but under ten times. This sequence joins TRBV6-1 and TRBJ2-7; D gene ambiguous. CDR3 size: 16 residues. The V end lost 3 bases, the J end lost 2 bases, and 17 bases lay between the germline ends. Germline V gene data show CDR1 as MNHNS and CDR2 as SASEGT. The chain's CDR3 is CASSDLSLPPPYEQYF. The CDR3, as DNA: TGTGCCAGCAGTGATCTGTCCCTACCTCCTCCCTACGAGCAGTACTTC.

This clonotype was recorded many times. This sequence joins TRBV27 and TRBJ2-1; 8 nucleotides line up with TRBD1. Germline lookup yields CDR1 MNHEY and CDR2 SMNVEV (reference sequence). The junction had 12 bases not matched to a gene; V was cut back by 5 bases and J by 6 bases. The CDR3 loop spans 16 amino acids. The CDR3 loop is CASSPSWDRPTNEQFF. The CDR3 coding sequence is TGTGCCAGCAGTCCATCGTGGGACAGGCCCACCAATGAGCAGTTCTTC.

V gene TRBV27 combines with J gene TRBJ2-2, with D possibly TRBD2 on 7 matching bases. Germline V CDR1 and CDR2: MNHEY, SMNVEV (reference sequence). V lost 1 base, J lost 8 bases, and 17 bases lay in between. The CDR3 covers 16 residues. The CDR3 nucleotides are TGTGCCAGCAGTTTATTGGGGGAGGGGGTTTCTGGGGAGCTGTTTTTT. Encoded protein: CASSLLGEGVSGELFF.

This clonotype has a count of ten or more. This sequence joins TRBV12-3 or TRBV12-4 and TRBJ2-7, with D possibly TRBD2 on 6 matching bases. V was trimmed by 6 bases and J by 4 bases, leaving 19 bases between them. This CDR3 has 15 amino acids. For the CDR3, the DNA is TGTGCCAGCAGCCTAAGGTGGGGAGCGGGTTACGAGCAGTACTTC. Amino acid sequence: CASSLRWGAGYEQYF.

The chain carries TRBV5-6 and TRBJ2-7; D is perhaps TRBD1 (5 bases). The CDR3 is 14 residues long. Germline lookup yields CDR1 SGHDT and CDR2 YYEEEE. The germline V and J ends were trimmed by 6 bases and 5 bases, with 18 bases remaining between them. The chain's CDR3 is CASTLRTGSDEQYF. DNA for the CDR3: TGTGCCAGCACGTTGCGCACAGGATCAGACGAGCAGTACTTC.

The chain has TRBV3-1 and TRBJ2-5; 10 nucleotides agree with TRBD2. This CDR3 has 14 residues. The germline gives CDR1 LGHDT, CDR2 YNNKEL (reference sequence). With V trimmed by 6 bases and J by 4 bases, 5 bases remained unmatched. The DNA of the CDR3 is TGTGCCAGCAGTGGACTAGCGGATGGAGAGACCCAGTACTTC. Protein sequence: CASSGLADGETQYF.

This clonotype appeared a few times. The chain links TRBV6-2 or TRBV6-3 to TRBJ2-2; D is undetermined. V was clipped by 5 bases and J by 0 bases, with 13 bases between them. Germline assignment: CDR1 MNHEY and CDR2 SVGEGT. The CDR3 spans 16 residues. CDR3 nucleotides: TGTGCCAGCAGTGAAAGAGGCGGCTCGAACACCGGGGAGCTGTTTTTT. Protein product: CASSERGGSNTGELFF.

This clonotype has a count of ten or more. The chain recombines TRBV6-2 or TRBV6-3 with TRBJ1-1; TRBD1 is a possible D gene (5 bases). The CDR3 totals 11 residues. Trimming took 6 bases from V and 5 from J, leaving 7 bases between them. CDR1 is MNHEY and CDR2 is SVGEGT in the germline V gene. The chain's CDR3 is CASSRATEAFF. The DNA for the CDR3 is TGTGCCAGCAGCAGGGCGACTGAAGCTTTCTTT.

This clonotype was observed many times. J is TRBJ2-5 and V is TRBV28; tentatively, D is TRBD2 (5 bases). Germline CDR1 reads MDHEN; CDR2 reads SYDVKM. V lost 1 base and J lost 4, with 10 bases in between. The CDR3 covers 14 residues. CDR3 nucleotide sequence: TGTGCCAGCAGTTTATTTGGGGAGACAGAGACCCAGTACTTC. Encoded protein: CASSLFGETETQYF.

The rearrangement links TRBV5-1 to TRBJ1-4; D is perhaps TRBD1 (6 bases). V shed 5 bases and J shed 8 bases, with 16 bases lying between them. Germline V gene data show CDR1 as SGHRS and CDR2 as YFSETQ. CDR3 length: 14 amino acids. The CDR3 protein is CASSLRGWTEKLFF. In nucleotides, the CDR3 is TGCGCCAGCAGTTTGAGGGGGTGGACCGAAAAACTGTTTTTT.